A single T cell receptor beta chain is shown here with its context. Its matching antigen is unknown. TCRdb re-derived calls from the 5' RACE reads in MiXCR, one entry per CDR3 protein. The data contain almost 550,000 distinct CDR3 sequences, roughly 22% of them singletons. The record originates from a study of T-cell memory formation after mild COVID-19. Background on the study: In these data, TCR clusters were largely donor specific.

Germline V gene sequence: CDR1 LGHDT, CDR2 YNNKEL (reference sequence). The CDR3 has 15 residues. After removal of 4 bases from V and 6 bases from J, the junction contained 10 bases not matched to a gene. General study findings and limits: Day 15 to 85 contracting clones showed balanced CD4/CD8; later expanders leaned CD4+.

Specimen: PBMCs or a T cell subset sorted from them (not recorded which). This TCR came from an adult woman who had mild COVID-19 (a few samples of this study predate the infection). Cell type and time point are not known. The chain is built from TRBV3-1 and TRBJ1-1, with TRBD1 matching over 8 bases. CDR3 residues: CASSPPGQGEAEAFF. The CDR3 DNA reads as TGTGCCAGCAGCCCGCCCGGACAGGGTGAGGCTGAAGCTTTCTTT.